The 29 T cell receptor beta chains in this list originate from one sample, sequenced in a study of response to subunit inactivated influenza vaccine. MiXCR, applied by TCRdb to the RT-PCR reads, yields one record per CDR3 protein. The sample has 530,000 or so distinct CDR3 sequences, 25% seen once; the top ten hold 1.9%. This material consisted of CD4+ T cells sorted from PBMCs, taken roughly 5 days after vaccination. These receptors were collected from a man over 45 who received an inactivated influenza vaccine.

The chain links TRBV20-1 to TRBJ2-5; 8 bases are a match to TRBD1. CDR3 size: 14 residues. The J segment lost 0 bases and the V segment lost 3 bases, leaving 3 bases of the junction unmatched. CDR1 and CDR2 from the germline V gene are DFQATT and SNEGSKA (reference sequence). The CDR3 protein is CSARDRAYQETQYF. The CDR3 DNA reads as TGCAGTGCTAGGGACAGGGCGTACCAAGAGACCCAGTACTTC.

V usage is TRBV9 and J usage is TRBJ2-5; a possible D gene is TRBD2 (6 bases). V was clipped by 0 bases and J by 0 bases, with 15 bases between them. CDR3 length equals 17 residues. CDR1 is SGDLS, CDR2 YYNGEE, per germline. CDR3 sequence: CASSVGYLGGYQETQYF. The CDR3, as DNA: TGTGCCAGCAGCGTAGGTTATCTCGGAGGGTACCAAGAGACCCAGTACTTC.

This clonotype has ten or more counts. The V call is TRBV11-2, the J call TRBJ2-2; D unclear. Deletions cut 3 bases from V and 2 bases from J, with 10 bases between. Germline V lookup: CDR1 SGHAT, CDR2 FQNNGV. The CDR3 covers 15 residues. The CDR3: CASSFLKGNTGELFF. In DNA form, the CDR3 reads TGTGCCAGCAGCTTTTTAAAGGGAAACACCGGGGAGCTGTTTTTT.

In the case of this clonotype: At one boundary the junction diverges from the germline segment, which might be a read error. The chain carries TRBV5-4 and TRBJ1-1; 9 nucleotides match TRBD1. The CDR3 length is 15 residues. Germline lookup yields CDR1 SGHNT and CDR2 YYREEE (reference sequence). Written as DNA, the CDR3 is TGTGCCAGCAGCTCCCGGGACAGGGTGAACACTGAAGCGTTCTTT. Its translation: CASSSRDRVNTEAFF.

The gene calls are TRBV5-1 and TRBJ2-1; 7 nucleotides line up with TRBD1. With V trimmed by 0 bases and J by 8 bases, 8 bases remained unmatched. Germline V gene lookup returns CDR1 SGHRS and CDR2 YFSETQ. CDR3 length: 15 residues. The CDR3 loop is CASSLGALTGDEQFF. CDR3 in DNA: TGCGCCAGCAGCTTGGGTGCCTTAACAGGGGATGAGCAGTTCTTC.

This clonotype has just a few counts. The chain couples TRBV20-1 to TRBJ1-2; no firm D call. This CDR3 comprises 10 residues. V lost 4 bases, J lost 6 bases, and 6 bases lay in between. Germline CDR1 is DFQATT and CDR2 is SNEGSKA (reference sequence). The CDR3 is CSATRDGYTF. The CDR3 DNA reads TGCAGTGCTACCCGCGATGGCTACACCTTC.

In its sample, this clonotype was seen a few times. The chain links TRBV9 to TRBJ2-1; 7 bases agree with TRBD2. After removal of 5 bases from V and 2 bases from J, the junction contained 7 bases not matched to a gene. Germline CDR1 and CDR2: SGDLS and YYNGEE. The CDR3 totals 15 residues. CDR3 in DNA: TGTGCCAGCAGTGGCGGGAGCGGCCCCTACAATGAGCAGTTCTTC. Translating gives CASSGGSGPYNEQFF.

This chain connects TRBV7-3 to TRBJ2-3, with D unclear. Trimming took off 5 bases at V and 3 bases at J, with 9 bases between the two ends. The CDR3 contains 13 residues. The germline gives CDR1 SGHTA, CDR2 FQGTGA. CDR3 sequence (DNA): TGTGCCAGCAGCCCCATGGGAACAGATACGCAGTATTTT. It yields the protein CASSPMGTDTQYF.

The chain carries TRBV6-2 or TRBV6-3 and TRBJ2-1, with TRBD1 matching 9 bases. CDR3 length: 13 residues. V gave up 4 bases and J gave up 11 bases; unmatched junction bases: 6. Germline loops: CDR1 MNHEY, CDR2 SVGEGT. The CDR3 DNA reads TGTGCCAGCAGTTCTTTCGGGACAGGGAAGCAGTTCTTC. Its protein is CASSSFGTGKQFF.

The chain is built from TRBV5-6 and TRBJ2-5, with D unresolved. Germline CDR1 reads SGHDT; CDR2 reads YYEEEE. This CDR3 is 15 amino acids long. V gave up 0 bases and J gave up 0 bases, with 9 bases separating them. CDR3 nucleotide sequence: TGTGCCAGCAGCTTGGTGGTCTCCCACCAAGAGACCCAGTACTTC. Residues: CASSLVVSHQETQYF.

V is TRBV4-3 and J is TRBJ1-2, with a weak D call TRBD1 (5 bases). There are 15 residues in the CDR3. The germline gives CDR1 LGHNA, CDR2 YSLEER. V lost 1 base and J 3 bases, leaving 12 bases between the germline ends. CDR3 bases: TGCGCCAGCAGCCAAGGTCTATCGGGGGACTATGGCTACACCTTC. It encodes CASSQGLSGDYGYTF.

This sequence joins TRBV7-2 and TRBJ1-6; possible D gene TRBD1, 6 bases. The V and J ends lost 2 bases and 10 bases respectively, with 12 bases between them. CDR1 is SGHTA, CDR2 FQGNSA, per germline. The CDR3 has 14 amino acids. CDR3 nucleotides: TGTGCCAGCAGCTTAACCAGGGGAGGGTCACCCCTCCACTTT. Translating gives CASSLTRGGSPLHF.

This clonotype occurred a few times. CDR3 nucleotide sequence: TGTGCCAGCAGCTTACATCCCATCGGAGGGATACAAGAGACCCAGTACTTC. Translation: CASSLHPIGGIQETQYF. The chain joins TRBV11-1 to TRBJ2-5; TRBD2 is a possible D gene (6 bases). CDR1 SGHAT and CDR2 FQDESV come from the germline V gene (reference sequence). V shed 2 bases and J shed 2 bases, with 18 bases lying between them. This CDR3 has 17 amino acids. Filled out from reference TRBV11-1 and TRBJ2-5, the complete variable domain reads EAEVAQSPRYKITEKSQAVAFWCDPISGHATLYWYRQILGQGPELLVQFQDESVVDDSQLPKDRFSAERLKGVDSTLKIQPAELGDSAMYLCASSLHPIGGIQETQYFGPGTRLLVL.

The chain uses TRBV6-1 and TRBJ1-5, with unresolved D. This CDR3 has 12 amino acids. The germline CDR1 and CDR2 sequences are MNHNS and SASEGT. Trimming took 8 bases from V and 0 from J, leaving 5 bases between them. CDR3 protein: CASAYSNQPQHF. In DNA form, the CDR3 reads TGTGCCAGCGCGTATAGCAATCAGCCCCAGCATTTT.

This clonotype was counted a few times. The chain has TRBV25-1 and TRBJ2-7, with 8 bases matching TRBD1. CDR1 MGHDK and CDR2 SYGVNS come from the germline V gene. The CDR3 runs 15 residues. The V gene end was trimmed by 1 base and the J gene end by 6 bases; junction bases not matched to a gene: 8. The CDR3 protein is CASSELGQGSGEQYF. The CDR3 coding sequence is TGTGCCAGCAGTGAATTAGGACAGGGATCGGGCGAGCAGTACTTC.

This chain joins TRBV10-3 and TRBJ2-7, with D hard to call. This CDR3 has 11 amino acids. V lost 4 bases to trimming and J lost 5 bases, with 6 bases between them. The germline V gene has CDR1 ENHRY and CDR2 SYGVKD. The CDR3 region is CAISGGNEQYF. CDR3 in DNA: TGTGCCATCAGTGGAGGCAACGAGCAGTACTTC.

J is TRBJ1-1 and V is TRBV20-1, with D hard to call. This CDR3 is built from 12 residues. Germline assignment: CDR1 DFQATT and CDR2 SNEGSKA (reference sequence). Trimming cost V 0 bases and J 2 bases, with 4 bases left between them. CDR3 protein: CSARDYNTEAFF. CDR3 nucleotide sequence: TGCAGTGCTAGAGATTACAACACTGAAGCTTTCTTT.

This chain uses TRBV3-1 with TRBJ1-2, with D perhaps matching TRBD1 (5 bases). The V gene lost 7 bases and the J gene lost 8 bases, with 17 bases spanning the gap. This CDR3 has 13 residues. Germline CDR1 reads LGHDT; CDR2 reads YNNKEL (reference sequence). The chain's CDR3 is CASTPGGSKGYTF. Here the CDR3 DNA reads TGTGCCAGCACCCCGGGGGGGTCTAAAGGCTACACCTTC. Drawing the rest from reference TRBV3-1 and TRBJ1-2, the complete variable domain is DTAVSQTPKYLVTQMGNDKSIKCEQNLGHDTMYWYKQDSKKFLKIMFSYNNKELIINETVPNRFSPKSPDKAHLNLHINSLELGDSAVYFCASTPGGSKGYTFGSGTRLTVV.

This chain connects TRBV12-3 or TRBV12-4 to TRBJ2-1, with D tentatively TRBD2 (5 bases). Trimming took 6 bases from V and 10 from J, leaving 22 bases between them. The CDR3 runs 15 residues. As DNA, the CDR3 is TGTGCCAGCAGGCCGAGGGAAAAGGTTTACGTGGAGCAGTTCTTC. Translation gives CASRPREKVYVEQFF.

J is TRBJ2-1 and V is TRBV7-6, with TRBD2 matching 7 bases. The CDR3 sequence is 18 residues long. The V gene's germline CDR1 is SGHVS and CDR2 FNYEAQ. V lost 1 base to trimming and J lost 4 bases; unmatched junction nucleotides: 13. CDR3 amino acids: CASSLGGWAGVSYNEQFF. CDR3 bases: TGTGCCAGCAGCTTAGGGGGTTGGGCGGGAGTGTCATACAATGAGCAGTTCTTC.

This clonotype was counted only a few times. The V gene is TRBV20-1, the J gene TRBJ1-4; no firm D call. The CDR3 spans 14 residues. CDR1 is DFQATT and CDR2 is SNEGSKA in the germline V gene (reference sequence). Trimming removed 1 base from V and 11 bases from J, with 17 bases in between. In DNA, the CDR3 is TGCAGTGCTAGAGTAGAGAGGTTTAGTGGGAAACTGTTTTTT. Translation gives CSARVERFSGKLFF.

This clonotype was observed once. Written as DNA, the CDR3 is TGTGCCAGCAGACGCTTAGACAGCAGCTCCTACAATGAGCAGTTCTTC. This encodes CASRRLDSSSYNEQFF. This rearrangement joins TRBV6-2 or TRBV6-3 to TRBJ2-1; possible D gene TRBD1, 5 bases. Germline V gives CDR1 MNHEY, CDR2 SVGEGT. This CDR3 is 16 amino acids long. The V end was cut by 6 bases, the J end by 0 bases, with 15 bases between.

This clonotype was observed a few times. The CDR3 sequence: CASSYELASQDTQYF. In DNA, the CDR3 is TGTGCCAGCAGTTACGAATTGGCCTCCCAAGATACGCAGTATTTT. The V call is TRBV6-2 or TRBV6-3, the J call TRBJ2-3, with D unresolved. The ends were cut back, 2 bases at V and 5 bases at J, with 14 bases in the middle. This CDR3 is built from 15 residues. Germline CDR1 is MNHEY and CDR2 is SVGEGT.

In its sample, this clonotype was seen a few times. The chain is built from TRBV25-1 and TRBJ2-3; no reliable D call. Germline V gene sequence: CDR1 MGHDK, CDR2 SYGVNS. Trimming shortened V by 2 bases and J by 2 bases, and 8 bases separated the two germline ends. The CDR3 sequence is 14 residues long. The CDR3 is CASSETAVTDTQYF. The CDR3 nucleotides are TGTGCCAGCAGTGAAACGGCAGTCACAGATACGCAGTATTTT.

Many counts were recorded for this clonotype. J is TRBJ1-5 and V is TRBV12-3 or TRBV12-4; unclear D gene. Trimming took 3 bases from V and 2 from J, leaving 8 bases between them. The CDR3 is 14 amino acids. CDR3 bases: TGTGCCAGCAGTTTCTCGGGAGGCAATCAGCCCCAGCATTTT. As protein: CASSFSGGNQPQHF.

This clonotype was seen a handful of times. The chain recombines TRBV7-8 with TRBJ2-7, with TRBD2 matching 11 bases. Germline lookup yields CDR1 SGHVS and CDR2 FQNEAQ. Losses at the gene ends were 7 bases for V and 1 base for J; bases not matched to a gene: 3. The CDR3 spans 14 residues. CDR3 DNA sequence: TGTGCCAGCAACCGACTAGCGGGATCCTACGAGCAGTACTTC. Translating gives CASNRLAGSYEQYF.

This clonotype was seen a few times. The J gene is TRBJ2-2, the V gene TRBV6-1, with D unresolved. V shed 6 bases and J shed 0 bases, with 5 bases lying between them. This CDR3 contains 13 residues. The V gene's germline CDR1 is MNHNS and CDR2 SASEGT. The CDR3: CASRATNTGELFF. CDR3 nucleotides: TGTGCCAGCAGGGCAACGAACACCGGGGAGCTGTTTTTT.

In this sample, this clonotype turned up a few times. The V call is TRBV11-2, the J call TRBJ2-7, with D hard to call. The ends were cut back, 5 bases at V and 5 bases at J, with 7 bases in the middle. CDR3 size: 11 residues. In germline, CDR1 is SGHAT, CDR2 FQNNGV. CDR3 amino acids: CASSAYNEQYF. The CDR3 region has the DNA TGTGCCAGCAGCGCCTACAACGAGCAGTACTTC.

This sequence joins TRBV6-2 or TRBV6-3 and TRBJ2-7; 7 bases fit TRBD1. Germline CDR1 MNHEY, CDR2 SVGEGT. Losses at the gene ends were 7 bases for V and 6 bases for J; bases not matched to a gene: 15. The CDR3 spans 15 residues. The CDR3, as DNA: TGTGCCAGCACCACCGTGGGGACAGTGATAGGCGAGCAGTACTTC. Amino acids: CASTTVGTVIGEQYF.